These T cell receptor beta chains were read from a single sample in a study of T cells of healthy individuals. A single record per CDR3 protein comes from TCRdb applying MiXCR to the 5' RACE reads. The table has around 100,000 distinct CDR3 sequences, roughly a sixth seen once. Source of these receptors: a human donor in good health. The CDR3 runs from the conserved cysteine through the conserved F or W. A D gene is named only where the DNA matches it firmly. Only some rows state a clone size, as once, few, many or a class for expanded clones.

clone_size: many
d_call: -
v_call: TRBV6-5
j_call: TRBJ1-4
cdr3_nt: TGTGCCAGCAGTTACTCGAAAGGGGCTCGAAAGGAAAAACTGTTTTTT
cdr3_aa: CASSYSKGARKEKLFF

clone_size: -
d_call: TRBD1
v_call: TRBV28
j_call: TRBJ2-7
cdr3_nt: TGTGCCAGCAGAGTAACCGGGACAGGGGGCTACGAGCAGTACTTC
cdr3_aa: CASRVTGTGGYEQYF

clone_size: many
d_call: -
v_call: TRBV6-4
j_call: TRBJ2-2
cdr3_nt: TGTGCCAGCAGTGAGGGCACCGGGGAGCTGTTTTTT
cdr3_aa: CASSEGTGELFF

clone_size: -
d_call: TRBD2
v_call: TRBV11-2
j_call: TRBJ2-1
cdr3_nt: TGTGCCAGCAGTCGACCGGGACTAGCCCTCGGTGAGGAGCAGTTCTTC
cdr3_aa: CASSRPGLALGEEQFF

clone_size: many
d_call: TRBD2
v_call: TRBV5-1
j_call: TRBJ2-7
cdr3_nt: TGCGCCAGCAGCTTAGCGGGGGGGCCCTACGAGCAGTACTTC
cdr3_aa: CASSLAGGPYEQYF

clone_size: -
d_call: TRBD2
v_call: TRBV4-3
j_call: TRBJ2-3
cdr3_nt: TGCGCCAGCAGCCAAGATGCTAGCGGGAGCTTTAATACGCAGTATTTT
cdr3_aa: CASSQDASGSFNTQYF

clone_size: -
d_call: TRBD1
v_call: TRBV18
j_call: TRBJ1-2
cdr3_nt: TGTGCCAGCTCGCCATCCCTCGGGACAGGGGTTTCTGTGGAAGACCAACCGAATGGCTACACCTTC
cdr3_aa: CASSPSLGTGVSVEDQPNGYTF

clone_size: many
d_call: -
v_call: TRBV18
j_call: TRBJ2-3
cdr3_nt: TGTGCCAGCTCACCTGGTGGTGATACGCAGTATTTT
cdr3_aa: CASSPGGDTQYF

clone_size: many
d_call: -
v_call: TRBV9
j_call: TRBJ2-3
cdr3_nt: TGTGCCAGCAGCGCGGTCACAGATACGCAGTATTTT
cdr3_aa: CASSAVTDTQYF

clone_size: few
d_call: -
v_call: TRBV28
j_call: TRBJ1-5
cdr3_nt: TGTGCCAGCGGAGCGACGCCTCATCAGCCCCAGCATTTT
cdr3_aa: CASGATPHQPQHF

clone_size: many
d_call: -
v_call: TRBV7-9
j_call: TRBJ2-7
cdr3_nt: TGTGCCAGCAGCTTCGCCTACGAGCAGTACTTC
cdr3_aa: CASSFAYEQYF

clone_size: -
d_call: -
v_call: TRBV30
j_call: TRBJ1-5
cdr3_nt: TGTGCCTGGAGTCAGGGGACTTGGAATCAGCCCCAGCATTTT
cdr3_aa: CAWSQGTWNQPQHF

clone_size: many
d_call: TRBD1
v_call: TRBV4-2
j_call: TRBJ2-1
cdr3_nt: TGTGCCAGCAGCCAAGATAGCACAGGGGCCTACAATGAGCAGTTCTTC
cdr3_aa: CASSQDSTGAYNEQFF

clone_size: few
d_call: TRBD1
v_call: TRBV9
j_call: TRBJ1-1
cdr3_nt: TGTGCCAGCAGCCATGTAGGGGGCTTGGTAGACACTGAAGCTTTCTTT
cdr3_aa: CASSHVGGLVDTEAFF

clone_size: -
d_call: -
v_call: TRBV30
j_call: TRBJ1-6
cdr3_nt: TGTGCCTGGAAGGGCGAAGGAGGAGGATCACCCCTCCACTTT
cdr3_aa: CAWKGEGGGSPLHF

clone_size: -
d_call: -
v_call: TRBV4-3
j_call: TRBJ2-6
cdr3_nt: TGCGCCAGCAGCCACCTCACAGGAAGAGCTTCTGGGGCCAACGTCCTGACTTTC
cdr3_aa: CASSHLTGRASGANVLTF

clone_size: many
d_call: -
v_call: TRBV6-5
j_call: TRBJ1-4
cdr3_nt: TGTGCCAGCAAGAGGGCAACTAATGAAAAACTGTTTTTT
cdr3_aa: CASKRATNEKLFF

clone_size: -
d_call: -
v_call: TRBV4-2
j_call: TRBJ2-4
cdr3_nt: TGTGCCAGCAGCCAAGATCAACGGTACGTGATGGCCAAAAACATTCAGTACTTC
cdr3_aa: CASSQDQRYVMAKNIQYF

clone_size: few
d_call: TRBD1
v_call: TRBV5-5
j_call: TRBJ1-5
cdr3_nt: TGTGCCAGCAGCTTGTGGGGGACAGGGGGGTTGCCTAGCAATCAGCCCCAGCATTTT
cdr3_aa: CASSLWGTGGLPSNQPQHF

clone_size: -
d_call: TRBD2
v_call: TRBV14
j_call: TRBJ2-1
cdr3_nt: TGTGCCAGCAGCCAGTTTGGCGGGAGCTCCTACAATGAGCAGTTCTTC
cdr3_aa: CASSQFGGSSYNEQFF

clone_size: few
d_call: TRBD2
v_call: TRBV2
j_call: TRBJ2-7
cdr3_nt: TGTGCCAGCAGCTTAGCGGGGGGGCGTGAGCAGTACTTC
cdr3_aa: CASSLAGGREQYF

clone_size: few
d_call: -
v_call: TRBV4-1
j_call: TRBJ2-7
cdr3_nt: TGCGCCAGCAGCCAAGATAATTCAGGGAACGAGCAGTACTTC
cdr3_aa: CASSQDNSGNEQYF

clone_size: -
d_call: -
v_call: TRBV11-3
j_call: TRBJ2-1
cdr3_nt: TGTGCCAGCAGCGACCTTGGTGAGCAGTTCTTC
cdr3_aa: CASSDLGEQFF

clone_size: many
d_call: TRBD1
v_call: TRBV4-1
j_call: TRBJ1-5
cdr3_nt: TGCGCCAGCAGCCGTCCGGGACAGGGAACTGTTCAGCCCCAGCATTTT
cdr3_aa: CASSRPGQGTVQPQHF